This TCR beta chain was sequenced during a study of blood T cell repertoires in COVID-19. Background on the study: Collection of acute and convalescent COVID-19 samples took place in the United States, Italy and Spain. Sources were T cells, B-cell-depleted T cells, or PBMCs; the material itself was cDNA or gDNA.

This CDR3 is built from 16 residues. Deletions cut 0 bases from V and 3 bases from J, with 11 bases between. In germline, CDR1 is MNHEY, CDR2 SVGAGI. Original handling: Nucleated cell counts were estimated from reference gene primer amplification. Sequencing used immunoSEQ multiplex PCR; TCRdb keeps in-frame clones, though not all of them. The DNA gave D and trimming, while V, J and clone size come from that table. The data show some 150,000 clones, about 86% seen once. This sequence was found in a woman of 80 years or more in a cohort sampled during active or convalescent COVID-19. Sequencing was performed on peripheral blood. This sequence joins TRBV6-5 and TRBJ2-2; D is perhaps TRBD2 (6 bases). CDR3 sequence: CASSYSPTGDTGELFF. In DNA, the CDR3 is TGTGCCAGCAGTTACTCGCCTACGGGGGACACCGGGGAGCTGTTTTTT.